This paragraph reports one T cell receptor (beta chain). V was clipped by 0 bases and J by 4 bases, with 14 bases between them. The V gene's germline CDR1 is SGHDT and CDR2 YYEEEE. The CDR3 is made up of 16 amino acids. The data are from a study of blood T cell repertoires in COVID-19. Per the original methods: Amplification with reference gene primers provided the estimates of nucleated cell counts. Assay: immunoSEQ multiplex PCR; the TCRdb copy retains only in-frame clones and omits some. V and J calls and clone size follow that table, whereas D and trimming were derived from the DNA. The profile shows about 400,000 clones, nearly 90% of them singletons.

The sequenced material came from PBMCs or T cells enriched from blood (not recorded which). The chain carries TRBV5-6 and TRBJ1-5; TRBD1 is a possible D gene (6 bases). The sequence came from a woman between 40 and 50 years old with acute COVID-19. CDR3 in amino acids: CASSLGGRGGNQPQHF. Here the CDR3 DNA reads TGTGCCAGCAGCTTGGGTGGCAGGGGTGGTAATCAGCCCCAGCATTTT.